The 20 T cell receptor beta chains given below trace back to one sample, sequenced in a study of CD8+ T cells in alopecia areata (dated by TCRdb to the late 2010s). What the time point label conveys for this sample: baseline before oral tofacitinib. The library was produced with the immunoSEQ multiplex PCR assay. For TCR sequencing, RNA was extracted from every sample and reverse transcribed into cDNA to serve as template. Here the immuneACCESS table is served through TCRdb, limited to in-frame sequences with V and J called. Missing clones are a known gap in these copies; in checked studies unresolved V genes cover under half, and the rest lacks a known reason. Counted in this sample were 100,000 to 150,000 clones; over 50% of them appeared once. Of the sample, 4.5% to 5.5% falls within the top ten clones. This sample comprised CD4+ T cells sorted from blood, obtained at week 0. The receptors stem from a human donor with alopecia areata.

The chain employs TRBV5-1 and TRBJ2-7; D remains ambiguous. The V and J ends lost 2 bases and 2 bases respectively, with 11 bases between them. The CDR3 spans 14 residues. The germline V gene has CDR1 SGHRS and CDR2 YFSETQ. The CDR3: CASSFQEPPYEQYF. CDR3 in DNA: TGCGCCAGCAGCTTCCAGGAGCCCCCCTACGAGCAGTACTTC.

This clone was picked up a small number of times. The J gene is TRBJ1-6, the V gene TRBV2; tentative D call: TRBD1 (6 bases). V shed 7 bases and J shed 7 bases, with 11 bases lying between them. In germline, CDR1 is SNHLY, CDR2 FYNNEI. The CDR3 contains 13 residues. In DNA form, the CDR3 reads TGTGCCAGCACTGACAGGTTCAATTCACCCCTCCACTTT. It translates to CASTDRFNSPLHF. Full variable domain (remainder filled in from reference TRBV2 and TRBJ1-6): EPEVTQTPSHQVTQMGQEVILRCVPISNHLYFYWYRQILGQKVEFLVSFYNNEISEKSEIFDDQFSVERPDGSNFTLKIRSTKLEDSAMYFCASTDRFNSPLHFGNGTRLTVT.

This clone was seen a single time. The rearrangement links TRBV30 to TRBJ1-3; D not certain. This CDR3 comprises 13 residues. Germline lookup yields CDR1 GTSNPN and CDR2 SVGIG (reference sequence). V was clipped by 5 bases and J by 0 bases, with 8 bases between them. Here the CDR3 reads CAWERGSGNTIYF. DNA of the CDR3: TGTGCCTGGGAACGGGGCTCTGGAAACACCATATATTTT. Supplemented by reference TRBV30 and TRBJ1-3, the full variable domain reads SQTIHQWPATLVQPVGSPLSLECTVEGTSNPNLYWYRQAAGRGLQLLFYSVGIGQISSEVPQNLSASRPQDRQFILSSKKLLLSDSGFYLCAWERGSGNTIYFGEGSWLTVV.

The table lists this clone with a few counts. The rearrangement links TRBV27 to TRBJ1-2; 7 positions agree with TRBD1. Germline lookup yields CDR1 MNHEY and CDR2 SMNVEV (reference sequence). This CDR3 region has 14 residues. Germline trimming cut 2 bases from V and 4 bases from J; bases unmatched to any gene: 4. This CDR3 is CASSLRQGVYGYTF. DNA for the CDR3: TGTGCCAGCAGTTTACGACAGGGAGTCTATGGCTACACCTTC.

This chain joins TRBV5-1 and TRBJ1-1; no clear D. Per the germline V gene, CDR1 is SGHRS and CDR2 is YFSETQ. This CDR3 is built from 13 residues. Trimming pared 0 bases from V and 6 bases from J, leaving 9 bases between. The CDR3 loop is CASSLAWGSEAFF. The CDR3 DNA reads as TGCGCCAGCAGCTTGGCCTGGGGTTCTGAAGCTTTCTTT.

The genes are TRBV10-3 and TRBJ1-2; perhaps TRBD1 as D (5 bases). V gave up 7 bases and J gave up 4 bases, with 16 bases separating them. Germline-derived CDR1 and CDR2 are ENHRY and SYGVKD. The CDR3 loop spans 14 amino acids. CDR3 in amino acids: CAITSGEGSYGYTF. CDR3 nucleotide sequence: TGTGCCATCACCAGCGGTGAGGGGAGCTATGGCTACACCTTC.

This clone was found a few times. CDR3 in amino acids: CASSQDGGTGRDTQYF. CDR3 sequence (DNA): TGCGCCAGCAGCCAAGACGGAGGGACAGGGCGGGATACGCAGTATTTT. V gene TRBV4-3 combines with J gene TRBJ2-3, with 9 positions matching TRBD1. Germline values: CDR1 LGHNA, CDR2 YSLEER. There are 16 residues in the CDR3. Trimming removed 0 bases from V and 6 bases from J; junction bases left unmatched: 7.

The rearrangement uses TRBV9 and TRBJ1-1; possible D gene TRBD1, 6 bases. The CDR3 sequence is 13 residues long. CDR1 is SGDLS, CDR2 YYNGEE, per germline. Trimming left V 2 bases short and J 1 base short, with 6 bases between. The CDR3 spells CASSVTGNTEAFF. Here the CDR3 DNA reads TGTGCCAGCAGCGTGACAGGGAACACTGAAGCTTTCTTT.

The chain recombines TRBV2 with TRBJ2-7; D is unclear. V was cut by 8 bases and J by 0 bases, with 17 bases left in between. Germline assignment: CDR1 SNHLY and CDR2 FYNNEI. This CDR3 region has 15 residues. Here the CDR3 reads CASSARHGFSYEQYF. For the CDR3, the DNA is TGTGCCAGCTCCGCGAGACACGGGTTCTCCTACGAGCAGTACTTC.

This clone was seen a few times. The V and J genes are TRBV5-1 and TRBJ1-6; TRBD1 aligns across 8 bases. Germline-derived CDR1 and CDR2 are SGHRS and YFSETQ. The CDR3 contains 14 residues. The junction had 3 bases not matched to a gene; V was cut back by 0 bases and J by 10 bases. Here the CDR3 reads CASSLEQGDSPLHF. Here the CDR3 DNA reads TGCGCCAGCAGCTTGGAACAGGGGGACTCACCCCTCCACTTT.

The chain combines TRBV28 with TRBJ2-1; TRBD2 is a possible D gene (5 bases). V was clipped by 3 bases and J by 7 bases, with 16 bases between them. CDR3 length: 15 residues. Germline assignment: CDR1 MDHEN and CDR2 SYDVKM. DNA of the CDR3: TGTGCCAGCAGTTTTTATTCAGCGGAGCGAAATGAGCAGTTCTTC. Translation gives CASSFYSAERNEQFF. Combining the CDR3 with reference TRBV28 and TRBJ2-1 gives the whole variable domain DVKVTQSSRYLVKRTGEKVFLECVQDMDHENMFWYRQDPGLGLRLIYFSYDVKMKEKGDIPEGYSVSREKKERFSLILESASTNQTSMYLCASSFYSAERNEQFFGPGTRLTVL.

This clone was seen only a few times. J is TRBJ1-5 and V is TRBV28, with D tentatively TRBD1 (5 bases). CDR1 is MDHEN, CDR2 SYDVKM, per germline. The V end lost 6 bases, the J end lost 6 bases, and 21 bases lay between the germline ends. This CDR3 region has 16 residues. The CDR3 DNA is TGTGCCAGCAGAACTTCTCGCAGGGACGGGGGTCAGCCCCAGCATTTT. Its protein is CASRTSRRDGGQPQHF. The entire variable domain, with the rest obtained from reference TRBV28 and TRBJ1-5, is as follows: DVKVTQSSRYLVKRTGEKVFLECVQDMDHENMFWYRQDPGLGLRLIYFSYDVKMKEKGDIPEGYSVSREKKERFSLILESASTNQTSMYLCASRTSRRDGGQPQHFGDGTRLSIL.

The table lists this clone with a few counts. The genes are TRBV2 and TRBJ2-1; 11 positions match TRBD2. Trimming cost V 3 bases and J 8 bases; bases outside gene matches: 6. The germline gives CDR1 SNHLY, CDR2 FYNNEI. This CDR3 region has 15 residues. The CDR3 region has the DNA TGTGCCAGCAGTGAGCTAGCGGGAGGCGGGGATGAGCAGTTCTTC. Its translation: CASSELAGGGDEQFF.

The chain recombines TRBV6-5 with TRBJ2-7, with 7 bases aligning to TRBD1. Germline V gene data show CDR1 as MNHEY and CDR2 as SVGAGI. Unmatched junction bases numbered 15, after V lost 10 bases and J lost 6 bases. There are 14 residues in the CDR3. The CDR3 bases are TGTGCCACCACCCCAAATACAGGGGTTCGCGAGCAGTACTTC. Protein sequence: CATTPNTGVREQYF.

The chain joins TRBV29-1 to TRBJ2-1; possible D gene TRBD2, 5 bases. V was cut by 6 bases and J by 9 bases, with 18 bases left in between. Per the germline V gene, CDR1 is SQVTM and CDR2 is ANQGSEA. This CDR3 is 13 amino acids long. The CDR3: CSVASPRAIEQFF. The CDR3 nucleotides are TGCAGCGTAGCGAGCCCGCGGGCAATTGAGCAGTTCTTC.

J is TRBJ2-2 and V is TRBV7-9, with 7 positions matching TRBD1. The J segment lost 2 bases and the V segment lost 5 bases, leaving 5 bases of the junction unmatched. The CDR3 consists of 15 residues. The germline V gene has CDR1 SEHNR and CDR2 FQNEAQ (reference sequence). CDR3 in amino acids: CASSEGTANTGELFF. Written as DNA, the CDR3 is TGTGCCAGCAGCGAAGGGACAGCCAACACCGGGGAGCTGTTTTTT.

A single count supports this clone. This chain joins TRBV5-1 and TRBJ2-3, with D possibly TRBD2 on 5 matching bases. The V and J ends lost 5 bases and 2 bases respectively, with 12 bases between them. The CDR3 is 14 amino acids. Per germline, CDR1 SGHRS and CDR2 YFSETQ. CDR3: CASRQAVSTDTQYF. DNA of the CDR3: TGCGCCAGCAGACAAGCGGTATCCACAGATACGCAGTATTTT. The variable domain in full, completed from reference TRBV5-1 and TRBJ2-3, reads KAGVTQTPRYLIKTRGQQVTLSCSPISGHRSVSWYQQTPGQGLQFLFEYFSETQRNKGNFPGRFSGRQFSNSRSEMNVSTLELGDSALYLCASRQAVSTDTQYFGPGTRLTVL.

The V and J genes are TRBV9 and TRBJ1-2; unclear D gene. Trimming took 4 bases from V and 4 from J, leaving 14 bases between them. Per germline, CDR1 SGDLS and CDR2 YYNGEE. CDR3 length equals 14 residues. This CDR3 is CASSISGSGYGYTF. The CDR3 DNA sequence: TGTGCCAGCAGCATCTCGGGAAGCGGCTATGGCTACACCTTC.

The chain carries TRBV5-6 and TRBJ1-1; D remains ambiguous. The CDR3 spans 15 residues. V gave up 0 bases and J gave up 1 base, with 10 bases separating them. The germline V gene has CDR1 SGHDT and CDR2 YYEEEE. The CDR3 sequence is CASSLAGDSNTEAFF. CDR3 nucleotide sequence: TGTGCCAGCAGCTTGGCGGGAGATTCGAACACTGAAGCTTTCTTT.

V usage is TRBV25-1 and J usage is TRBJ1-2, with TRBD1 matching over 8 bases. This CDR3 contains 15 residues. Germline V gene lookup returns CDR1 MGHDK and CDR2 SYGVNS. The V and J ends lost 6 bases and 7 bases, in that order; junction bases with no gene match: 13. The CDR3 sequence is CASSRNIGQGGGYTF. CDR3 in DNA: TGTGCCAGCAGCAGGAACATCGGACAGGGCGGTGGCTACACCTTC.